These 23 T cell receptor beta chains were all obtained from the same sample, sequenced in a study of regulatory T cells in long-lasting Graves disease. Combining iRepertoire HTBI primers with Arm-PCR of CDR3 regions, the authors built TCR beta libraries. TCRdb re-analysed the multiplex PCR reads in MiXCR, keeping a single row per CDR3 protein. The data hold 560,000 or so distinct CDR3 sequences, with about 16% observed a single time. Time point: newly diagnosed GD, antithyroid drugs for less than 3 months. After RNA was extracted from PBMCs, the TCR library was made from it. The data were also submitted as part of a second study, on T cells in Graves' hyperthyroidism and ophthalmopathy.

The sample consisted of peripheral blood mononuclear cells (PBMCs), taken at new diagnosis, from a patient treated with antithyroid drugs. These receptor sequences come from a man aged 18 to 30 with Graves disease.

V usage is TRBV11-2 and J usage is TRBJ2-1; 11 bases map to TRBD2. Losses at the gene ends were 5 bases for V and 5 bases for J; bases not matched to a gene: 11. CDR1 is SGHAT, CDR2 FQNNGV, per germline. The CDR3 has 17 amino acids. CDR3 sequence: CASSNPTSGSFDNEQFF. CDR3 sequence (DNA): TGTGCCAGCAGCAACCCTACTAGCGGGAGCTTTGACAATGAGCAGTTCTTC.

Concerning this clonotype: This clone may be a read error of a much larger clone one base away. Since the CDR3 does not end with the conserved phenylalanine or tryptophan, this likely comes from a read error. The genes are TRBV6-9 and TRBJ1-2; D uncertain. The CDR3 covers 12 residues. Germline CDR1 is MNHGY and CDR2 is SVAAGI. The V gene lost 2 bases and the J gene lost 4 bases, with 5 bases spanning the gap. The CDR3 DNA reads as TGTGCCAGCAGTTATGGGCGCTATGGCTACACCCTC. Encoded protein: CASSYGRYGYTL.

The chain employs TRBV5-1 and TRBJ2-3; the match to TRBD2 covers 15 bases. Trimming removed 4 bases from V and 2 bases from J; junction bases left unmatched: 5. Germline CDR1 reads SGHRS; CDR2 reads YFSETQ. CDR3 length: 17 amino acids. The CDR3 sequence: CASSPGTSGRLTDTQYF. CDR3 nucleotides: TGCGCCAGCAGCCCCGGGACTAGCGGGAGGCTCACAGATACGCAGTATTTT.

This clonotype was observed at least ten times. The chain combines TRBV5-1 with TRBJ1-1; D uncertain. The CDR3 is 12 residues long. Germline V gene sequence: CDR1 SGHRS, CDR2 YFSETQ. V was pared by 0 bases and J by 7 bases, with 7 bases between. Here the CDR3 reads CASSLEQHEAFF. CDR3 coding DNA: TGCGCCAGCAGCTTGGAACAGCATGAAGCTTTCTTT. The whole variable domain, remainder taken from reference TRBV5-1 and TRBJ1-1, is KAGVTQTPRYLIKTRGQQVTLSCSPISGHRSVSWYQQTPGQGLQFLFEYFSETQRNKGNFPGRFSGRQFSNSRSEMNVSTLELGDSALYLCASSLEQHEAFFGQGTRLTVV.

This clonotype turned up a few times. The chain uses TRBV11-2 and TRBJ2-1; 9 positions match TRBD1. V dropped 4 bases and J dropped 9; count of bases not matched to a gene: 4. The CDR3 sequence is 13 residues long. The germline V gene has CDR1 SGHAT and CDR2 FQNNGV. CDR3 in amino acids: CASSWGQGAEQFF. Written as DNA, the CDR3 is TGTGCCAGCAGCTGGGGACAGGGTGCTGAGCAGTTCTTC.

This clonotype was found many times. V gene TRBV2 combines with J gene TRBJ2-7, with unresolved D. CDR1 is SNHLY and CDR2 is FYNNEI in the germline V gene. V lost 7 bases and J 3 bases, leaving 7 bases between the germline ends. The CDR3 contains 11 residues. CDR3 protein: CASTGLYEQYF. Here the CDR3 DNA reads TGTGCCAGCACAGGTCTCTACGAGCAGTACTTC.

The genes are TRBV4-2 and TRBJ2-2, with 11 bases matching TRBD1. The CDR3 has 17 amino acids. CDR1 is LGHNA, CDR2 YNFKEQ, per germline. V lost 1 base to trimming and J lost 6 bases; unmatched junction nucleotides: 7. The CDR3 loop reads CASSQAGTGGFAGELFF. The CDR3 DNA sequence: TGTGCCAGCAGCCAAGCCGGGACAGGGGGATTCGCCGGGGAGCTGTTTTTT.

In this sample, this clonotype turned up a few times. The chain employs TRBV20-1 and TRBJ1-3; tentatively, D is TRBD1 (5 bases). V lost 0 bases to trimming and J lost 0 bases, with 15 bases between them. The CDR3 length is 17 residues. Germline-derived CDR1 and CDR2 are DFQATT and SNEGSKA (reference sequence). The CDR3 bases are TGCAGTGCTAGAGACGATAGAGGGGCCATCTCTGGAAACACCATATATTTT. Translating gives CSARDDRGAISGNTIYF.

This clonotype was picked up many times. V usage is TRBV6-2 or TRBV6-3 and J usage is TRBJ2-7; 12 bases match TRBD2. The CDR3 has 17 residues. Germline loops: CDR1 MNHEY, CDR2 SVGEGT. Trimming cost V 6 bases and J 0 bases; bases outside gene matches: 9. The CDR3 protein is CASSTGTSGPRSYEQYF. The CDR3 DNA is TGTGCCAGCAGCACCGGGACTAGCGGGCCTCGCTCCTACGAGCAGTACTTC.

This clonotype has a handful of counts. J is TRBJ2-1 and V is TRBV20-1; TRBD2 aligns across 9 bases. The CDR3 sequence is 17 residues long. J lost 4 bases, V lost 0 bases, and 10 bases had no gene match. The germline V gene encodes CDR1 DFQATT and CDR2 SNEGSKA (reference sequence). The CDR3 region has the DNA TGCAGTGCTAGAGATAATAAGGCGGGAGGGCTTTACAATGAGCAGTTCTTC. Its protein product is CSARDNKAGGLYNEQFF.

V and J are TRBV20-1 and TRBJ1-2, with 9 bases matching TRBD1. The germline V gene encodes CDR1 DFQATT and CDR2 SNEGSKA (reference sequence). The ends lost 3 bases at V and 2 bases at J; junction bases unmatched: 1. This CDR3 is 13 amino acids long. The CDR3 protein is CSASGQGNYGYTF. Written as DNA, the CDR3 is TGCAGTGCTAGTGGACAGGGGAACTATGGCTACACCTTC.

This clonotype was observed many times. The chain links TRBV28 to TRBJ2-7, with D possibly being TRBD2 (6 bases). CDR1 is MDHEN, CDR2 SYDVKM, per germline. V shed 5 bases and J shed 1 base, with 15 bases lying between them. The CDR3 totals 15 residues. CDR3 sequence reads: CASSPQEGQSYEQYF. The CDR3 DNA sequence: TGTGCCAGCAGTCCCCAGGAGGGTCAGTCCTACGAGCAGTACTTC.

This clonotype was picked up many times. The CDR3 here is CASSSRAGAPDTQYF. CDR3 in DNA: TGTGCCAGCAGCTCTAGAGCGGGAGCCCCAGATACGCAGTATTTT. This rearrangement joins TRBV7-2 to TRBJ2-3, with TRBD2 matching 8 bases. This CDR3 has 15 residues. Trimming at V came to 4 bases and at J to 4 bases, leaving 7 bases not matched to a gene. Germline-derived CDR1 and CDR2 are SGHTA and FQGNSA. The full variable domain, with the rest looked up from reference TRBV7-2 and TRBJ2-3, is GAGVSQSPSNKVTEKGKDVELRCDPISGHTALYWYRQSLGQGLEFLIYFQGNSAPDKSGLPSDRFSAERTGGSVSTLTIQRTQQEDSAVYLCASSSRAGAPDTQYFGPGTRLTVL.

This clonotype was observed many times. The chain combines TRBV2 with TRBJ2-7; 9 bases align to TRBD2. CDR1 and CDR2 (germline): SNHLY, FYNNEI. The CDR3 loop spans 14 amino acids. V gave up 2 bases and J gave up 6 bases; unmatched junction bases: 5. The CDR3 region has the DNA TGTGCCAGCAGTGAAAATAGCGGGAGTGGCGAGCAGTACTTC. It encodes CASSENSGSGEQYF.

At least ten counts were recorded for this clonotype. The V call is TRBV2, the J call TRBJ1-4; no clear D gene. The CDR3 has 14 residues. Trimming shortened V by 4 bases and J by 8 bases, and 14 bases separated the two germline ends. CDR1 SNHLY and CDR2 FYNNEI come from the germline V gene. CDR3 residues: CASSVRLAEEKLFF. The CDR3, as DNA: TGTGCCAGCAGTGTCCGCCTAGCGGAGGAAAAACTGTTTTTT.

The DNA for the CDR3 is TGCGCCAGCAGCCAAGCTTCCCAGGGGGCGGCGAACACTGAAGCTTTCTTT. This translates into CASSQASQGAANTEAFF. The rearrangement uses TRBV4-1 and TRBJ1-1; 8 bases line up with TRBD1. Trimming at V came to 1 base and at J to 1 base, leaving 8 bases not matched to a gene. The CDR3 is made up of 17 amino acids. Germline CDR1 and CDR2: MGHRA and YSYEKL.

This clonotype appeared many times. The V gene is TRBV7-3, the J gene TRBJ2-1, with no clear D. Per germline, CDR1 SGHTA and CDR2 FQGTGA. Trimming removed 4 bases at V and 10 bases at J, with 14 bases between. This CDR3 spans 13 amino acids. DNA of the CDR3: TGTGCCAGCAGCTATACCCTGAGGACCGAGCAGTTCTTC. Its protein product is CASSYTLRTEQFF.

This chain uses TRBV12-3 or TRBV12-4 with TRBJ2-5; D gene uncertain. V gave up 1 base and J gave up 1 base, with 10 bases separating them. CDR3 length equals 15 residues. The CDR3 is CASSLGEIGQETQYF. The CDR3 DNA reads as TGTGCCAGCAGTTTAGGGGAAATCGGCCAAGAGACCCAGTACTTC.

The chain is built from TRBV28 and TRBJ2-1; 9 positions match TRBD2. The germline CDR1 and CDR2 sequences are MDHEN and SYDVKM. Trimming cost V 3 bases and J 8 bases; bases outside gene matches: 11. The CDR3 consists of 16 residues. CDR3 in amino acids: CASSFVGGRAVDEQFF. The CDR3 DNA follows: TGTGCCAGCAGTTTTGTCGGCGGGAGGGCCGTCGATGAGCAGTTCTTC.

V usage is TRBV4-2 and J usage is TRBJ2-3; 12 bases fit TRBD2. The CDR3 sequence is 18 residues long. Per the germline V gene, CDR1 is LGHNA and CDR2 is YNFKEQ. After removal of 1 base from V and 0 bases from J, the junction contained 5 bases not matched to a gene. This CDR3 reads CASSQAPGTSGSTDTQYF. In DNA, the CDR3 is TGTGCCAGCAGCCAAGCCCCTGGGACTAGCGGGAGCACAGATACGCAGTATTTT.

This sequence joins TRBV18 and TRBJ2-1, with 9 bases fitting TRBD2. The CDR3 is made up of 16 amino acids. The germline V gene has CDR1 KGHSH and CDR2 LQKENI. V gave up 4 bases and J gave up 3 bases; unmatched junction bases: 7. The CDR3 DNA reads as TGTGCCAGCTCACGCTCGCGGGAGGGCGGCTACAATGAGCAGTTCTTC. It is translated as CASSRSREGGYNEQFF.

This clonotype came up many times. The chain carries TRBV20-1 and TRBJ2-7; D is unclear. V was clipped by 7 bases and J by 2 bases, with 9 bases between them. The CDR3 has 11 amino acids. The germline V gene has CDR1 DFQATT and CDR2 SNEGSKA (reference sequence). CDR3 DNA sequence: TGCAGTGTTAAGGGCCCCTACGAGCAGTACTTC. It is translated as CSVKGPYEQYF.

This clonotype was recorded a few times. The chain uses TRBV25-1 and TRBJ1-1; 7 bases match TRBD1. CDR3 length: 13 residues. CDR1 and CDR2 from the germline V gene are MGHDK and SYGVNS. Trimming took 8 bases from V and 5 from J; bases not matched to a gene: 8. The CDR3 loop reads CASSDRVRTEAFF. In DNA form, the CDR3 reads TGTGCCAGCTCCGACAGGGTACGGACTGAAGCTTTCTTT. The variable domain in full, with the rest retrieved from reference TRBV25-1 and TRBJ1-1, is EADIYQTPRYLVIGTGKKITLECSQTMGHDKMYWYQQDPGMELHLIHYSYGVNSTEKGDLSSESTVSRIRTEHFPLTLESARPSHTSQYLCASSDRVRTEAFFGQGTRLTVV.